The 6 T cell receptor beta chains in this list originate from one sample, sequenced in a study of blood T cell repertoires in COVID-19. Generated by immunoSEQ multiplex PCR, the TCRdb table keeps only in-frame clones and is missing some. The sample lists 50,000 to 70,000 clones, roughly 86% occurring once. Sequencing was done on a sample of peripheral blood. These receptors came from a human donor with active COVID-19. The donor label of this sample is uncertain.

The J gene is TRBJ2-1, the V gene TRBV2; D might be TRBD2 (5 bases). CDR1 is SNHLY, CDR2 FYNNEI, per germline. CDR3 length: 13 residues. The V end was cut by 2 bases, the J end by 6 bases, with 8 bases between. In nucleotides, the CDR3 is TGTGCCAGCAGTGAAACTAGAGGCAATGAGCAGTTCTTC. The encoded protein is CASSETRGNEQFF. Filled out from reference TRBV2 and TRBJ2-1, the complete variable domain reads EPEVTQTPSHQVTQMGQEVILRCVPISNHLYFYWYRQILGQKVEFLVSFYNNEISEKSEIFDDQFSVERPDGSNFTLKIRSTKLEDSAMYFCASSETRGNEQFFGPGTRLTVL.

CDR3 region: CASSPTQTSGGVQETQYF. As DNA, the CDR3 is TGTGCCAGCAGCCCCACCCAAACTAGCGGGGGGGTACAAGAGACCCAGTACTTC. The rearrangement uses TRBV4-2 and TRBJ2-5, with 13 bases aligning to TRBD2. The CDR3 spans 18 residues. Germline trimming cut 4 bases from V and 2 bases from J; bases unmatched to any gene: 10. Germline lookup yields CDR1 LGHNA and CDR2 YNFKEQ.

CDR3 region: CASSHFDWRAGGEKLFF. As DNA, the CDR3 is TGCGCCAGCAGTCATTTTGATTGGCGGGCAGGGGGAGAAAAACTGTTTTTT. V usage is TRBV23-1 and J usage is TRBJ1-4, with 7 positions matching TRBD1. TRBV23-1 is an ORF, with its function uncertain. V was clipped by 3 bases and J by 8 bases; unmatched bases: 15. The CDR3 extends over 17 amino acids.

The chain joins TRBV5-1 to TRBJ2-3; D ambiguous. Germline V gene data show CDR1 as SGHRS and CDR2 as YFSETQ. The CDR3 consists of 15 residues. V lost 1 base and J lost 0, with 9 bases in between. The CDR3 reads CASSLMIASTDTQYF. The CDR3, as DNA: TGCGCCAGCAGCTTGATGATAGCTAGCACAGATACGCAGTATTTT.

This sequence joins TRBV5-4 and TRBJ2-3; D possibly corresponds to TRBD1 (6 bases). Deletions cut 0 bases from V and 4 bases from J, with 15 bases between. This CDR3 contains 16 residues. The germline V gene has CDR1 SGHNT and CDR2 YYREEE (reference sequence). In nucleotides, the CDR3 is TGTGCCAGCAGCTTGGGGGGGCGCGGATGGGCAGATACGCAGTATTTT. Translation gives CASSLGGRGWADTQYF.

The rearrangement links TRBV11-3 to TRBJ2-1, with D possibly matching TRBD2 (7 bases). Germline V gene data show CDR1 as SGHNT and CDR2 as YENEEA. V was trimmed by 9 bases and J by 3 bases, leaving 12 bases between them. CDR3 size: 13 residues. The DNA of the CDR3 is TGTGCCAGTGGGGGGGCCCACTACAATGAGCAGTTCTTC. Translated, it gives CASGGAHYNEQFF.